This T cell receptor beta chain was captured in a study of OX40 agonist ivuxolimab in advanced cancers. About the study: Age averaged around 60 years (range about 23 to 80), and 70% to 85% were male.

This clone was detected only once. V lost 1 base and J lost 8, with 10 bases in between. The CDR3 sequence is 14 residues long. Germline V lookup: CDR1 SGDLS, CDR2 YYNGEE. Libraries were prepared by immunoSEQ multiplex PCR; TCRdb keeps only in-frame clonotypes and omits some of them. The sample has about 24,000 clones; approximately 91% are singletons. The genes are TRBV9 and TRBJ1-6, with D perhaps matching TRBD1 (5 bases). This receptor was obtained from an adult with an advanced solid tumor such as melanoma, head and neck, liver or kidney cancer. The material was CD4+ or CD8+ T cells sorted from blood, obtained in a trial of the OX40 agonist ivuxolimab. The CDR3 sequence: CASSVQGLDSPLHF. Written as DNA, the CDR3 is TGTGCCAGCAGCGTACAGGGTTTGGATTCACCCCTCCACTTT.